The present T cell receptor (beta chain) was sequenced within a study of metastatic and nonmetastatic thyroid tumors. Overall study results and limits: Malignant thyroid tumors reportedly exceeded benign nodules significantly in TCR beta diversity, with the difference appearing in blood and tumor.

Original data processing: CDR3 differences across clinicopathological groups were used to build a distant-metastasis classifier for papillary thyroid cancer. Through MiXCR, TCRdb re-clonotyped the PCR reads. The V and J calls come from TCRdb's annotation, not from the publication. The sample yields approximately 12,000 clones, 25% to 40% seen once. This clone was observed once. Its antigen is still unknown. Among the patients, none had received any treatment before thyroid surgery. This CDR3 has 12 residues. CDR1 is SGHAT and CDR2 is FQNNGV in the germline V gene. V gave up 3 bases and J gave up 13 bases, with 13 bases separating them.

This sequence joins TRBV11-2 and TRBJ2-1, with a tentative D call TRBD1 (5 bases). The sample was tumor tissue. This sequence was found in a female donor with papillary thyroid cancer or a benign thyroid nodule (not recorded which). Some clones in this sample may be carry-over from other donors' samples. In DNA, the CDR3 is TGTGCCAGCAGCTTGTGGACATTGGGACAGTTCTTC. Protein product: CASSLWTLGQFF. The full variable domain, with the rest looked up from reference TRBV11-2 and TRBJ2-1, is EAGVAQSPRYKIIEKRQSVAFWCNPISGHATLYWYQQILGQGPKLLIQFQNNGVVDDSQLPKDRFSAERLKGVDSTLKIQPAKLEDSAVYLCASSLWTLGQFFGPGTRLTVL.